These T cell receptor beta chains were read from a single sample in a study of vaccination effects on CD4 cells after COVID-19. Their cognate antigens are unknown. Sequencing used immunoSEQ multiplex PCR; TCRdb keeps in-frame clones, though not all of them. The data show about 31,000 clones, over 70% seen once. The sequenced sample was CD4+ T cells from PBMCs cultured with HCoV-229E spike peptides, obtained after COVID-19 vaccination. The receptors stem from a human donor who received a COVID-19 vaccine. Both conserved end residues are part of each CDR3. Fields, in order: CDR3 length, D gene, J gene, V gene, clone size, CDR3 protein, CDR3 DNA. D genes are given only for firm matches. The size of a clone is reported for some rows only, either as once, few or many, or as a class for expanded clones.

len: 14
d_gene: TRBD2
j_gene: TRBJ2-3
v_gene: TRBV3-1/TRBV3-2
abundance: -
CDR3aa: CASSPGTTSNTQYF
CDR3nt: TGTGCCAGCAGCCCCGGGACTACCTCCAATACGCAGTATTTT

len: 15
d_gene: -
j_gene: TRBJ1-1
v_gene: TRBV6-5
abundance: -
CDR3aa: CASSYGGGVNTEAFF
CDR3nt: TGTGCCAGCAGTTACGGCGGGGGAGTGAACACTGAAGCTTTCTTT

len: 15
d_gene: TRBD2
j_gene: TRBJ2-3
v_gene: TRBV7-2
abundance: few
CDR3aa: CASSSQLAGGYTQYF
CDR3nt: TGTGCCAGCAGCTCCCAGTTAGCGGGAGGCTATACGCAGTATTTT

len: 15
d_gene: -
j_gene: TRBJ2-1
v_gene: TRBV13
abundance: -
CDR3aa: CASSWDTSSYNEQFF
CDR3nt: TGTGCCAGCAGCTGGGACACCAGCTCCTACAATGAGCAGTTCTTC

len: 15
d_gene: TRBD1
j_gene: TRBJ1-2
v_gene: TRBV7-9
abundance: -
CDR3aa: CASSLTGGSRSGYTF
CDR3nt: TGTGCCAGCAGTTTGACAGGGGGCTCTCGTAGCGGCTACACCTTC

len: 12
d_gene: -
j_gene: TRBJ1-2
v_gene: TRBV6-1
abundance: -
CDR3aa: CASSDANYGYTF
CDR3nt: TGTGCCAGCAGTGACGCGAACTATGGCTACACCTTC

len: 13
d_gene: -
j_gene: TRBJ2-5
v_gene: TRBV6-4
abundance: -
CDR3aa: CASSREVRETQYF
CDR3nt: TGTGCCAGCAGCAGGGAGGTTCGGGAGACCCAGTACTTC

len: 13
d_gene: -
j_gene: TRBJ1-5
v_gene: TRBV19
abundance: few
CDR3aa: CATHGARDQPQHF
CDR3nt: TGTGCCACTCACGGGGCCCGGGATCAGCCCCAGCATTTT

len: 18
d_gene: TRBD2
j_gene: TRBJ2-2
v_gene: TRBV19
abundance: -
CDR3aa: CASSRGLAGVGSTGELFF
CDR3nt: TGTGCCAGTAGTAGGGGACTAGCGGGAGTTGGAAGCACCGGGGAGCTGTTTTTT

len: 15
d_gene: -
j_gene: TRBJ2-3
v_gene: TRBV5-4
abundance: -
CDR3aa: CASSLGSTPGDTQYF
CDR3nt: TGTGCCAGCAGCTTGGGGTCAACGCCCGGCGATACGCAGTATTTT

len: 16
d_gene: -
j_gene: TRBJ2-1
v_gene: TRBV21-1
abundance: -
CDR3aa: CASSKELPQLFNEQFF
CDR3nt: TGTGCCAGCAGCAAAGAACTCCCTCAATTGTTCAATGAGCAGTTCTTC

len: 12
d_gene: -
j_gene: TRBJ2-3
v_gene: TRBV3-1/TRBV3-2
abundance: -
CDR3aa: CASSRYTDTQYF
CDR3nt: TGTGCCAGCAGCCGATACACAGATACGCAGTATTTT

len: 13
d_gene: TRBD1
j_gene: TRBJ2-7
v_gene: TRBV2
abundance: -
CDR3aa: CASGGQGSYEQYF
CDR3nt: TGTGCCAGCGGGGGACAGGGATCCTACGAGCAGTACTTC

len: 17
d_gene: -
j_gene: TRBJ1-2
v_gene: TRBV27
abundance: -
CDR3aa: CASGAAYGAGYSYGYTF
CDR3nt: TGTGCCAGCGGTGCCGCCTATGGGGCAGGATATTCTTATGGCTACACCTTC

len: 13
d_gene: TRBD1
j_gene: TRBJ1-2
v_gene: TRBV30
abundance: -
CDR3aa: CAWVRDRERGYTF
CDR3nt: TGTGCCTGGGTACGGGACAGGGAACGGGGCTACACCTTC

len: 15
d_gene: -
j_gene: TRBJ1-5
v_gene: TRBV24-1
abundance: few
CDR3aa: CATSGRGQFDQPQHF
CDR3nt: TGTGCCACCAGTGGTCGAGGACAGTTCGATCAGCCCCAGCATTTT

len: 14
d_gene: -
j_gene: TRBJ2-1
v_gene: TRBV2
abundance: -
CDR3aa: CASSEGAVENEQFF
CDR3nt: TGTGCCAGCAGTGAAGGGGCAGTAGAGAATGAGCAGTTCTTC

len: 16
d_gene: TRBD1
j_gene: TRBJ2-1
v_gene: TRBV5-6
abundance: once
CDR3aa: CASSFVGTEKYNEQFF
CDR3nt: TGTGCCAGCAGCTTCGTCGGGACAGAAAAGTACAATGAGCAGTTCTTC

len: 11
d_gene: -
j_gene: TRBJ1-1
v_gene: TRBV18
abundance: -
CDR3aa: CASSLESEAFF
CDR3nt: TGTGCCAGCTCACTAGAAAGTGAAGCTTTCTTT

len: 12
d_gene: -
j_gene: TRBJ1-1
v_gene: TRBV6-5
abundance: -
CDR3aa: CASIRGAVEAFF
CDR3nt: TGTGCCAGCATTAGGGGGGCGGTTGAAGCTTTCTTT

len: 14
d_gene: -
j_gene: TRBJ1-1
v_gene: TRBV5-8
abundance: -
CDR3aa: CASSLGQGHTEAFF
CDR3nt: TGTGCCAGCAGCTTGGGGCAGGGTCACACTGAAGCTTTCTTT

len: 16
d_gene: TRBD1
j_gene: TRBJ1-4
v_gene: TRBV4-1
abundance: -
CDR3aa: CASSQYGQALNEKLFF
CDR3nt: TGCGCCAGCAGCCAATATGGACAGGCTCTAAATGAAAAACTGTTTTTT

len: 14
d_gene: -
j_gene: TRBJ2-7
v_gene: TRBV11-2
abundance: -
CDR3aa: CASSFGLAPYEQYF
CDR3nt: TGTGCCAGCAGCTTTGGACTGGCCCCCTACGAGCAGTACTTC

len: 13
d_gene: -
j_gene: TRBJ1-2
v_gene: TRBV5-1
abundance: -
CDR3aa: CASSLAGEYGYTF
CDR3nt: TGCGCCAGCAGCTTGGCGGGGGAGTATGGCTACACCTTC

len: 15
d_gene: -
j_gene: TRBJ2-7
v_gene: TRBV19
abundance: -
CDR3aa: CASSIGGAGTYEQYF
CDR3nt: TGTGCCAGTAGTATAGGGGGCGCGGGAACCTACGAGCAGTACTTC

len: 13
d_gene: -
j_gene: TRBJ2-7
v_gene: TRBV13
abundance: -
CDR3aa: CASSSLAEYEQYF
CDR3nt: TGTGCCAGCAGCTCACTAGCAGAGTACGAGCAGTACTTC

len: 16
d_gene: -
j_gene: TRBJ2-7
v_gene: TRBV5-5
abundance: -
CDR3aa: CASSSGRLQSTYEQYF
CDR3nt: TGTGCCAGCAGCTCTGGGCGTTTACAATCGACTTACGAGCAGTACTTC

len: 14
d_gene: -
j_gene: TRBJ1-5
v_gene: TRBV6-5
abundance: -
CDR3aa: CASNPGQDNQPQHF
CDR3nt: TGTGCCAGCAATCCGGGACAAGATAATCAGCCCCAGCATTTT

len: 14
d_gene: TRBD1
j_gene: TRBJ2-7
v_gene: TRBV6-5
abundance: -
CDR3aa: CASEPGQGIYEQYF
CDR3nt: TGTGCCAGTGAACCGGGACAGGGTATCTACGAGCAGTACTTC

len: 15
d_gene: TRBD2
j_gene: TRBJ2-1
v_gene: TRBV6-1
abundance: -
CDR3aa: CASSEPGLESDEQFF
CDR3nt: TGTGCCAGCAGTGAGCCGGGACTAGAGAGCGATGAGCAGTTCTTC

len: 14
d_gene: -
j_gene: TRBJ1-2
v_gene: TRBV6-5
abundance: -
CDR3aa: CASSYDRANYGYTF
CDR3nt: TGTGCCAGCAGTTACGACAGAGCCAACTATGGCTACACCTTC

len: 13
d_gene: -
j_gene: TRBJ1-5
v_gene: TRBV5-6
abundance: -
CDR3aa: CASSLMGARPQHF
CDR3nt: TGTGCCAGCAGCTTGATGGGAGCTCGGCCCCAGCATTTT

len: 17
d_gene: -
j_gene: TRBJ1-2
v_gene: TRBV21-1
abundance: -
CDR3aa: CASSKITTRNRNYGYTF
CDR3nt: TGTGCCAGCAGCAAAATTACGACACGTAACCGTAACTATGGCTACACCTTC

len: 16
d_gene: TRBD2
j_gene: TRBJ2-5
v_gene: TRBV9
abundance: -
CDR3aa: CASSASWGGSQETQYF
CDR3nt: TGTGCCAGCAGCGCATCCTGGGGGGGGTCTCAAGAGACCCAGTACTTC

len: 12
d_gene: -
j_gene: TRBJ2-5
v_gene: TRBV15
abundance: -
CDR3aa: CATSRDLETQYF
CDR3nt: TGTGCCACCAGCAGAGATTTAGAGACCCAGTACTTC

len: 13
d_gene: -
j_gene: TRBJ1-6
v_gene: TRBV7-9
abundance: -
CDR3aa: CASSPPGNSPLHF
CDR3nt: TGTGCCAGCAGCCCCCCGGGAAATTCACCCCTCCACTTT

len: 14
d_gene: -
j_gene: TRBJ2-3
v_gene: TRBV4-1
abundance: few
CDR3aa: CASSQVLFTDTQYF
CDR3nt: TGCGCCAGCAGCCAAGTTTTGTTCACAGATACGCAGTATTTT

len: 14
d_gene: -
j_gene: TRBJ2-1
v_gene: TRBV20-1
abundance: -
CDR3aa: CSASLGRGWVAQFF
CDR3nt: TGCAGTGCTAGTCTGGGGCGGGGTTGGGTAGCGCAGTTCTTC

len: 15
d_gene: -
j_gene: TRBJ2-7
v_gene: TRBV23-1
abundance: -
CDR3aa: CASSQRVGGGDEQYF
CDR3nt: TGCGCCAGCAGTCAAAGGGTTGGGGGAGGTGACGAGCAGTACTTC

len: 16
d_gene: TRBD1
j_gene: TRBJ2-3
v_gene: TRBV19
abundance: -
CDR3aa: CASIPDRGRNTDTQYF
CDR3nt: TGTGCCAGTATCCCGGACAGGGGGCGCAACACAGATACGCAGTATTTT

len: 13
d_gene: -
j_gene: TRBJ2-5
v_gene: TRBV7-9
abundance: -
CDR3aa: CASSSQGQETQYF
CDR3nt: TGTGCCAGCAGCTCGCAGGGGCAAGAGACCCAGTACTTC

len: 19
d_gene: TRBD1
j_gene: TRBJ2-6
v_gene: TRBV10-3
abundance: -
CDR3aa: CAISEASRQGSFGANVLTF
CDR3nt: TGTGCCATCAGTGAGGCCAGCCGACAGGGGAGTTTTGGGGCCAACGTCCTGACTTTC

len: 16
d_gene: TRBD2
j_gene: TRBJ2-7
v_gene: TRBV18
abundance: -
CDR3aa: CASSPRLAGGLEEQYF
CDR3nt: TGTGCCAGCTCACCAAGACTAGCGGGAGGTCTGGAGGAGCAGTACTTC

len: 15
d_gene: -
j_gene: TRBJ1-4
v_gene: TRBV19
abundance: -
CDR3aa: CASSIAGTTNEKLFF
CDR3nt: TGTGCCAGTAGTATCGCGGGAACAACTAATGAAAAACTGTTTTTT

len: 14
d_gene: -
j_gene: TRBJ1-5
v_gene: TRBV24-1
abundance: few
CDR3aa: CATSGGTVNQPQHF
CDR3nt: TGTGCCACCAGTGGAGGGACGGTCAATCAGCCCCAGCATTTT

len: 14
d_gene: -
j_gene: TRBJ1-5
v_gene: TRBV3-1/TRBV3-2
abundance: -
CDR3aa: CASSQYSGNQPQHF
CDR3nt: TGTGCCAGCAGCCAATATAGCGGCAATCAGCCCCAGCATTTT

len: 15
d_gene: -
j_gene: TRBJ1-6
v_gene: TRBV30
abundance: -
CDR3aa: CAWIGRSSYNSPLHF
CDR3nt: TGTGCCTGGATCGGCAGGAGCTCCTATAATTCACCCCTCCACTTT

len: 14
d_gene: -
j_gene: TRBJ1-5
v_gene: TRBV7-9
abundance: medium-sized
CDR3aa: CASSLERSNQPQHF
CDR3nt: TGTGCCAGCAGCTTAGAGCGAAGCAATCAGCCCCAGCATTTT

len: 16
d_gene: -
j_gene: TRBJ2-7
v_gene: TRBV6-5
abundance: -
CDR3aa: CASSYSSDRNSYEQYF
CDR3nt: TGTGCCAGCAGTTACTCGAGTGACAGGAACTCCTACGAGCAGTACTTC

len: 15
d_gene: TRBD1
j_gene: TRBJ1-1
v_gene: TRBV6-6
abundance: -
CDR3aa: CASTEQGGWNTEAFF
CDR3nt: TGTGCCAGCACCGAACAGGGGGGGTGGAACACTGAAGCTTTCTTT

len: 15
d_gene: -
j_gene: TRBJ1-1
v_gene: TRBV5-1
abundance: -
CDR3aa: CASNTPPDSNTEAFF
CDR3nt: TGCGCCAGCAATACACCCCCTGACAGCAACACTGAAGCTTTCTTT